Below, one TCR beta chain is given with its context. The data are from a study of blood T cells in healthy people across ages. Trimming took 4 bases from V and 3 from J; bases not matched to a gene: 22. The CDR3 consists of 20 residues. Germline-derived CDR1 and CDR2 are MNHNS and SASEGT. A second PCR of 7 to 11 cycles used a sample-barcoded 5' primer and a J-beta primer mix. Each cDNA molecule, via a template-switch adaptor with 12 random nucleotides, was tagged. TCRdb used MiXCR to reprocess the 5' RACE reads, holding one entry per CDR3 protein. The profile covers 600,000 to 900,000 distinct CDR3 sequences, with 20% to 30% appearing a single time and around 2.9% taken by the ten largest. Isolated per sample were at least 7 million PBMCs. The same specimen was also included in a second study, on T cells of mothers and their children.

Sequencing was performed on blood. The clonotype was recovered from a boy under 18 in good health. V and J are TRBV6-1 and TRBJ1-2, with 8 positions matching TRBD1. The CDR3 nucleotides are TGTGCCAGCAGTGGAACGCCGTCCTGGGACAGGCGCATTTATCACTATGGCTACACCTTC. This sequence encodes CASSGTPSWDRRIYHYGYTF.